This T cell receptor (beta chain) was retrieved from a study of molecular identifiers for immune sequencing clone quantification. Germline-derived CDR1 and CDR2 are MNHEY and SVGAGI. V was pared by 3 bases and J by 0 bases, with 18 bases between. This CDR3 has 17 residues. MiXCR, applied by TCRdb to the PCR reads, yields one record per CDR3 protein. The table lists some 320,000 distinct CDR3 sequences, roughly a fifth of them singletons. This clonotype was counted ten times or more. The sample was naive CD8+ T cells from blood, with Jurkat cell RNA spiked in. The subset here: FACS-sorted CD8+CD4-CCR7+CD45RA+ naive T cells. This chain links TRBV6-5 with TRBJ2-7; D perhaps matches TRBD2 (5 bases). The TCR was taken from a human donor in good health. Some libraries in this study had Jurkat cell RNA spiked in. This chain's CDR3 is CASSYYAQPGNSYEQYF. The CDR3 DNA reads TGTGCCAGCAGTTATTACGCCCAACCCGGGAACTCCTACGAGCAGTACTTC.